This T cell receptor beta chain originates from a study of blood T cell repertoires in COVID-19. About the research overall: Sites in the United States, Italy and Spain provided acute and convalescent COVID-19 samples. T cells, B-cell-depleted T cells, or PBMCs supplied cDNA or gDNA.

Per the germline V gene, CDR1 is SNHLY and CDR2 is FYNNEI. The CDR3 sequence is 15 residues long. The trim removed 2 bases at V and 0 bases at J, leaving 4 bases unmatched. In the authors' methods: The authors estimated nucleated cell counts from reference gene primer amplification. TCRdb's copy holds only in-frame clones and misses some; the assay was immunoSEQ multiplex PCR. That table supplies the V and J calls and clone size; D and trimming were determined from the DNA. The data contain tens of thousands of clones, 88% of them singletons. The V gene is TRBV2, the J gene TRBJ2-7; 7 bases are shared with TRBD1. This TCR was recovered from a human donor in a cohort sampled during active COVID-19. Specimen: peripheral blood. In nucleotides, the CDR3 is TGTGCCAGCAGTGAACCGACAGGGAGCTCCTACGAGCAGTACTTC. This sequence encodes CASSEPTGSSYEQYF.